This entry features one T cell receptor beta chain sequence. The data stem from a study of blood T cells in healthy people across ages. Extractions gave at least 6 micrograms of total RNA per sample. PCR was performed a second time for roughly 7 to 12 cycles using a sample-barcoded 5' primer and a J-beta primer mix. MiXCR, run by TCRdb on the 5' RACE reads, gives a single entry per CDR3 protein. This table has some 1.6 million distinct CDR3 sequences, roughly a third appearing once. Germline V lookup: CDR1 SGHRS, CDR2 YFSETQ. The CDR3 runs to 13 residues. V shed 4 bases, J shed 10 bases, and the junction held 3 bases outside the gene matches.

Sequences were obtained from blood. This clonotype was obtained from a woman in her thirties in good health. The chain uses TRBV5-1 and TRBJ2-1; 12 bases are a match to TRBD2. This CDR3 is CASSPSGRDEQFF. CDR3 DNA: TGCGCCAGCAGCCCTAGCGGGAGGGACGAGCAGTTCTTC.